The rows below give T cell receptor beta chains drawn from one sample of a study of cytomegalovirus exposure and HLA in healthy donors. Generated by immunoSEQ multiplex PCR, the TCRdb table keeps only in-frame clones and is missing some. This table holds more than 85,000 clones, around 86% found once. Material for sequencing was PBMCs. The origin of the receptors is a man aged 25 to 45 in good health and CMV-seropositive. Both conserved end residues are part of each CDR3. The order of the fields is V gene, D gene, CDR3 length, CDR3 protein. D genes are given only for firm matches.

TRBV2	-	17	CASSEVWQALSTDTQYF
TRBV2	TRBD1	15	CASSLSDRGAGELFF
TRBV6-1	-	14	CASSETGIQETQYF
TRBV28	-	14	CASGLEGDTGELFF
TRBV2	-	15	CASRRGGTVSYEQYF
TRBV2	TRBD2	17	CASSDPGGPVGTDTQYF
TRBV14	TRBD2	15	CASSHFGGGPNIQYF
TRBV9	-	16	CASSGKGTGQNSPLHF
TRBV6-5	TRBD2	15	CASRRGELRAYEQYF
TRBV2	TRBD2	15	CASSVFVAGGGEQFF
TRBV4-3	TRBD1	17	CASSQAHRGSGTDTQYF
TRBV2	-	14	CASSEGVQTYEQYF
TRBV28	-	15	CASSSSGGLNSPLHF
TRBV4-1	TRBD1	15	CASSPGTGGGYGYTF
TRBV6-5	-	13	CASSGGIGQPQHF
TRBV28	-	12	CASSQTDYGYTF
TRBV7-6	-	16	CASSLGQLGLGNTIYF
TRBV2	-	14	CASSGSGGPNEQYF
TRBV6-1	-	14	CASVAGGVKQPQHF
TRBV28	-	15	CASSFTRFSSNEQFF
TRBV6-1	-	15	CASRAMEAGANVLTF
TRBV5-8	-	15	CASSLLRGNGNTIYF
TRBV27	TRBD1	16	CASSLHPLAGGYGYTF
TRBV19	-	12	CATSPGAGTQYF
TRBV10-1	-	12	CVSRQGNQPQHF
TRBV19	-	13	CASNGQSQETQYF
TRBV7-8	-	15	CASSSLVGPNEKLFF
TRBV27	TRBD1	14	CASSFSGQGNGYTF
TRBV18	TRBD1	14	CASSPSTGGGEQYF
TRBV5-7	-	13	CAIEKGHPYGYTF
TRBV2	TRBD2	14	CAGGSGASTDTQYF
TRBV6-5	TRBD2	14	CASTSGGVDYEQYF
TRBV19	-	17	CASSIVWERALNYGYTF
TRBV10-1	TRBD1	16	CASSDLDREASYEQYF
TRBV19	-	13	CASSPTPGYGYTF
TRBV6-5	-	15	CASSYADTYTGELFF
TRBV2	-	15	CASSEGIGGGTEAFF
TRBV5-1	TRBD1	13	CASSLARGYGYTF
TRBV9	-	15	CASSGLVSGANVLTF
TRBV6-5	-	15	CASSPRGFNTGELFF
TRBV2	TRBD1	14	CASTRQGVPYEQYF
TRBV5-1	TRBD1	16	CASSTRTGGGQETQYF
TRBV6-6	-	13	CASSDRGAEKLFF
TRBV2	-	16	CASSEGRGGGTDTQYF
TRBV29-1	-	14	CSVEKEGAGYGYTF
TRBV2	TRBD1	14	CASRIDRAPGELFF
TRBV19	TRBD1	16	CASSVWTGYGTDTQYF
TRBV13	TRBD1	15	CASSQGQGKNSPLHF
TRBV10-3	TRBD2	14	CAISELAGGYEQYF
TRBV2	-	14	CASSESPAGTEAFF
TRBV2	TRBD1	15	CASQKLGTGTYEQYF
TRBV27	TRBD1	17	CASSSRDRGSGANVLTF
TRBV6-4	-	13	CASSSSVNYGYTF
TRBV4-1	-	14	CASRGLLKNTEAFF
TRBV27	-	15	CASSLSRTNPYEQYF
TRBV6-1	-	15	CASSVGPGGTDTQYF
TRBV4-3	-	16	CASSLYFDRPNTEAFF
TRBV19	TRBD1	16	CASSPRQGAGNTEAFF
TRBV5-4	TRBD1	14	CASSSGTASYEQYF
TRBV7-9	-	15	CASSSAAGTPDTQYF